The 11 T cell receptor beta chains in this list originate from one sample, sequenced in a study of blood T cell repertoires in COVID-19. The protocol was immunoSEQ multiplex PCR, while the TCRdb copy is restricted to in-frame clones and leaves out a portion. The profile shows 200,000 to 250,000 clones, around 85% of them singletons. The sample taken for sequencing was PBMCs or T cells enriched from blood (not recorded which). The receptors were gathered from a woman in her forties with acute COVID-19.

V is TRBV21-1 and J is TRBJ1-1. TRBV21-1 has pseudogene status. The CDR3 sequence is 10 residues long. DNA of the CDR3: TGTGCCAGCAGAGCCACTGAAGCTTTCTTT. Protein: CASRATEAFF.

V is TRBV28 and J is TRBJ2-1; 9 bases match TRBD1. Trimming at V came to 5 bases and at J to 4 bases, leaving 6 bases not matched to a gene. Germline-derived CDR1 and CDR2 are MDHEN and SYDVKM. The CDR3 extends over 15 amino acids. CDR3 coding DNA: TGTGCCAGCAGTCCGGACAGGGGTTTTTACAATGAGCAGTTCTTC. Translated, it gives CASSPDRGFYNEQFF.

This clone was observed at least ten times. Here the CDR3 DNA reads TGTGCCAGTAAGGACAGTTCCAGGCGTCCTGGTGGCTACACCTTC. Translation: CASKDSSRRPGGYTF. The genes are TRBV19 and TRBJ1-2; D is possibly TRBD1 (6 bases). The CDR3 has 15 residues. Trimming removed 7 bases at V and 7 bases at J, with 22 bases between. CDR1 and CDR2 (germline): LNHDA, SQIVND (reference sequence).

The chain combines TRBV28 with TRBJ2-2, with TRBD2 as a possible D gene (6 bases). V was cut by 7 bases and J by 4 bases, with 22 bases left in between. This CDR3 has 17 residues. Looked up from germline, CDR1 is MDHEN and CDR2 is SYDVKM. The chain's CDR3 is CASKIDLIMGGTGELFF. For the CDR3, the DNA is TGTGCCAGCAAGATCGACCTAATCATGGGAGGCACCGGGGAGCTGTTTTTT.

The V call is TRBV5-1, the J call TRBJ1-1, with 9 bases aligning to TRBD1. The CDR3 sequence is 15 residues long. The trim removed 4 bases at V and 4 bases at J, leaving 8 bases unmatched. CDR1 and CDR2 (germline): SGHRS, YFSETQ. The CDR3 spells CASSTGTGPFTEAFF. The CDR3 coding sequence is TGCGCCAGCAGCACCGGGACAGGGCCATTCACTGAAGCTTTCTTT.

The CDR3: CASTLSGGNTEAFF. In DNA form, the CDR3 reads TGTGCCAGCACCCTATCCGGGGGAAACACTGAAGCTTTCTTT. The J gene is TRBJ1-1, the V gene TRBV7-9; TRBD1 is a possible D gene (5 bases). In germline, CDR1 is SEHNR, CDR2 FQNEAQ (reference sequence). V dropped 7 bases and J dropped 2 bases, with 14 bases sitting between them. The CDR3 covers 14 residues.

This chain links TRBV5-1 with TRBJ2-2; 9 nucleotides line up with TRBD1. V was clipped by 6 bases and J by 6 bases; unmatched bases: 9. There are 15 residues in the CDR3. Germline assignment: CDR1 SGHRS and CDR2 YFSETQ. The CDR3: CASTPRDRDAGELFF. The CDR3 bases are TGCGCCAGCACCCCAAGGGACAGGGATGCCGGGGAGCTGTTTTTT.

This clone was seen a handful of times. The genes are TRBV20-1 and TRBJ1-6; D might be TRBD1 (6 bases). Trimming cost V 3 bases and J 8 bases, with 17 bases left between them. The CDR3 covers 15 residues. Germline CDR1 is DFQATT and CDR2 is SNEGSKA (reference sequence). CDR3 sequence: CSASFRGSSDSPLHF. In nucleotides, the CDR3 is TGCAGTGCTAGTTTCAGGGGAAGTTCGGATTCACCCCTCCACTTT.

The chain employs TRBV4-3 and TRBJ1-1; the match to TRBD1 covers 9 bases. The germline V gene encodes CDR1 LGHNA and CDR2 YSLEER. Trimming at V came to 4 bases and at J to 4 bases, leaving 4 bases not matched to a gene. This CDR3 has 14 residues. Written as DNA, the CDR3 is TGCGCCAGCAGCCCGGGACAGGGACTCACTGAAGCTTTCTTT. This encodes CASSPGQGLTEAFF.

This clone was seen once. The chain joins TRBV6-5 to TRBJ1-2; D is unresolved. Trimming shortened V by 8 bases and J by 6 bases, and 10 bases separated the two germline ends. The germline gives CDR1 MNHEY, CDR2 SVGAGI. The CDR3 has 11 amino acids. The CDR3 sequence: CASGRLDGYTF. DNA for the CDR3: TGTGCCAGCGGAAGACTGGATGGCTACACCTTC.

This chain joins TRBV30 and TRBJ1-2; the match to TRBD1 covers 8 bases. V dropped 5 bases and J dropped 4; count of bases not matched to a gene: 6. Germline V gives CDR1 GTSNPN, CDR2 SVGIG (reference sequence). This CDR3 is 13 amino acids long. CDR3 DNA sequence: TGTGCCTGGGGACAGGGAGGAAGCTATGGCTACACCTTC. Protein sequence: CAWGQGGSYGYTF.